This T cell receptor (beta chain) was profiled in a study of cytomegalovirus exposure and HLA in healthy donors. Study-wide results and limits: In a later analysis, HLA-associated TCR beta chains were more clonally expanded than equally common others. Productive status was seen about 90% or about 30% of the time for most TCR beta V segments in an earlier analysis. It was taken for granted in presence/absence analyses that sequencing depth across donors was roughly uniform. Based on reports, TCR beta sequences accurately predicted HLA-A and HLA-B alleles for most subjects.

This CDR3 region has 15 residues. The ends lost 6 bases at V and 8 bases at J; junction bases unmatched: 8. CDR1 is SQVTM, CDR2 ANQGSEA, per germline. Vbeta (60) and Jbeta (13) primers were used in the PCR. Profiling relied on immunoSEQ multiplex PCR, and the TCRdb table lists in-frame clones only, not all of them. The data show around 130,000 clones, with less than 10% seen just once and about 6% held by the top ten. Points on this clone: What it recognizes is unknown.

This sequence was found in a woman in her thirties or forties in good health and CMV-seropositive. The chain couples TRBV29-1 to TRBJ2-1, with 15 bases matching TRBD2. Source material: PBMCs. CDR3 sequence: CSVTGTSGGYDEQFF. The CDR3 region has the DNA TGCAGCGTGACCGGGACTAGCGGGGGGTACGATGAGCAGTTCTTC.